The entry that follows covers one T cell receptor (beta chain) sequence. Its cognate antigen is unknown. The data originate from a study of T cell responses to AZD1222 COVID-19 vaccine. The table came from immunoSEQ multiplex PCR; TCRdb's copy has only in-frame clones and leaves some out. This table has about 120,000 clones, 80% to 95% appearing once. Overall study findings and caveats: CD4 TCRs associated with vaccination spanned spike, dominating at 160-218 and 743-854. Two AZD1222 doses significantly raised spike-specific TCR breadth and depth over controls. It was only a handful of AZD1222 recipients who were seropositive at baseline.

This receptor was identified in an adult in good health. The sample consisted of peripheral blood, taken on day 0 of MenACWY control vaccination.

The CDR3 protein is CASSLAGLNSGNTIYF. For the CDR3, the DNA is TGTGCCAGCAGCCTCGCCGGTTTGAACTCTGGAAACACCATATATTTT. The chain has TRBV11-2 and TRBJ1-3; D ambiguous. V lost 5 bases, J lost 0 bases, and 14 bases lay in between. Germline loops: CDR1 SGHAT, CDR2 FQNNGV. The CDR3 is 16 amino acids.